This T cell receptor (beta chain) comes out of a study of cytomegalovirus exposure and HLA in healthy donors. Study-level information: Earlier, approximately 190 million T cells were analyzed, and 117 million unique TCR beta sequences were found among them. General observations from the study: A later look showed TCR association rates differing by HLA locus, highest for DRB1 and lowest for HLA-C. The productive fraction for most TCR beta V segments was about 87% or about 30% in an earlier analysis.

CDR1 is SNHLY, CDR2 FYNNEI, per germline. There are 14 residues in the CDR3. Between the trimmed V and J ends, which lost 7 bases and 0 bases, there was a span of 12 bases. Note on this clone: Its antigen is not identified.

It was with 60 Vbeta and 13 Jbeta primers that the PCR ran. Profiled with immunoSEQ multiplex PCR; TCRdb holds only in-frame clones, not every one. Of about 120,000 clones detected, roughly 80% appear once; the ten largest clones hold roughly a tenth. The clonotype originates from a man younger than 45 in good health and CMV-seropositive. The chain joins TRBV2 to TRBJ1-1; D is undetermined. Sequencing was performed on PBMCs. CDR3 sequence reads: CASTQEPLNTEAFF. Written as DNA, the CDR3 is TGTGCCAGCACCCAAGAGCCCCTGAACACTGAAGCTTTCTTT.